Below, one T cell receptor (beta chain) is given with its context. The data were obtained in a study of control samples from healthy donors and cancer patients. Sequenced by immunoSEQ multiplex PCR; TCRdb stores in-frame clones only, minus some. The data hold tens of thousands of clones, with approximately 93% observed a single time. CDR3 length equals 16 residues. Germline V lookup: CDR1 SNHLY, CDR2 FYNNEI. V was trimmed by 5 bases and J by 0 bases, leaving 14 bases between them. The TCR sequence derives from a woman in her thirties or forties with lung cancer. The genes are TRBV2 and TRBJ1-5; TRBD1 is a possible D gene (6 bases). Sequencing was performed on PBMCs. The CDR3 loop reads CASSSDAGASNQPQHF. CDR3 sequence (DNA): TGTGCCAGCAGTTCGGACGCAGGGGCTAGCAATCAGCCCCAGCATTTT. The full variable domain, rest sourced from reference TRBV2 and TRBJ1-5, is EPEVTQTPSHQVTQMGQEVILRCVPISNHLYFYWYRQILGQKVEFLVSFYNNEISEKSEIFDDQFSVERPDGSNFTLKIRSTKLEDSAMYFCASSSDAGASNQPQHFGDGTRLSIL.